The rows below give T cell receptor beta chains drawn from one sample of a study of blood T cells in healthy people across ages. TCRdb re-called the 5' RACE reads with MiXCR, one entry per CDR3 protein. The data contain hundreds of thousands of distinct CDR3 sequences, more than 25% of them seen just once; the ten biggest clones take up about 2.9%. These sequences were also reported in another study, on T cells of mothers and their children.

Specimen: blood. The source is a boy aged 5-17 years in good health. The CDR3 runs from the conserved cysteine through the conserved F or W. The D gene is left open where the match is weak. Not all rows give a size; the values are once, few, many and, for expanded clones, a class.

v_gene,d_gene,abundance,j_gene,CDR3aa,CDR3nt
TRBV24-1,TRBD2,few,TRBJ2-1,CATSLSGGTDNEQFF,TGTGCCACCAGCCTTAGCGGGGGGACAGACAATGAGCAGTTCTTC
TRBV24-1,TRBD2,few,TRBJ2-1,CATSDFSSGDNEQFF,TGTGCCACCAGTGATTTCTCTAGCGGGGACAATGAGCAGTTCTTC
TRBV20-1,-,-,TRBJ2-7,CSARDLRIHYEQYF,TGCAGTGCTAGAGATCTGAGAATACATTACGAGCAGTACTTC
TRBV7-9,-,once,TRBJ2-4,CASSRSEQVAKNIQYF,TGTGCCAGCAGCCGGTCAGAACAGGTAGCCAAAAACATTCAGTACTTC
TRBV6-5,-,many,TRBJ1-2,CASSPRATYGYTF,TGTGCCAGCAGCCCCAGGGCTACCTATGGCTACACCTTC
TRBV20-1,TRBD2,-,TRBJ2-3,CSASASGQTKDTQYF,TGCAGTGCTAGTGCTAGCGGGCAGACAAAGGATACGCAGTATTTT
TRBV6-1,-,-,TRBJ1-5,CASSDWAGFKAPQHF,TGTGCCAGCAGTGATTGGGCAGGGTTCAAGGCGCCCCAGCATTTT
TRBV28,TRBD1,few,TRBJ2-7,CASRETSGTGGREQYF,TGTGCCAGCAGGGAAACCTCCGGGACAGGGGGGAGGGAGCAGTACTTC
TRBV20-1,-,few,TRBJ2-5,CSARPSWGQGGQETQYF,TGCAGTGCTAGACCGAGCTGGGGGCAGGGCGGGCAAGAGACCCAGTACTTC
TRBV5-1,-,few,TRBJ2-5,CASSRWDTETQYF,TGCGCCAGCAGCAGGTGGGATACGGAGACCCAGTACTTC
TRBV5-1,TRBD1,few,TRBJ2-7,CASANSGQGYEQYF,TGCGCCAGCGCGAACTCCGGACAGGGCTACGAGCAGTACTTC
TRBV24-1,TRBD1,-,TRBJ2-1,CATSDPTGVAYNEQFF,TGTGCCACCAGTGACCCAACAGGGGTGGCCTACAATGAGCAGTTCTTC
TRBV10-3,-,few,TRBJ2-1,CAISATGQRGLYNEQSF,TGTGCCATCAGTGCCACAGGGCAACGGGGTCTCTACAATGAGCAGTCCTTC
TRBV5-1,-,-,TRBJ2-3,CASSGKPTRRTDTQYF,TGCGCCAGCAGCGGAAAACCTACTAGGCGCACAGATACGCAGTATTTT
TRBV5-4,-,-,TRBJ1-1,CASSLDRTDKAFF,TGTGCCAGCAGCTTGGACCGGACTGATAAAGCTTTCTTT
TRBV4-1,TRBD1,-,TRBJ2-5,CANSQVGHRGQETQYF,TGCGCCAACAGCCAGGTGGGGCACAGGGGGCAGGAGACCCAGTACTTC
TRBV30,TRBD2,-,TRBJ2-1,CAWRLAGGLNEQFF,TGTGCCTGGAGACTAGCGGGGGGGCTCAATGAGCAGTTCTTC
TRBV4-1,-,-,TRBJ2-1,CASSLLPRNEQFF,TGCGCCAGCAGCCTACTTCCGCGCAATGAGCAGTTCTTC
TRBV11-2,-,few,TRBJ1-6,CASSFQEGSPLHF,TGTGCCAGCAGCTTCCAAGAGGGGTCACCCCTCCACTTT
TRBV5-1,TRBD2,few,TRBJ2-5,CASSLVAGEQETQYF,TGCGCCAGCAGCTTGGTAGCGGGGGAACAAGAGACCCAGTACTTC
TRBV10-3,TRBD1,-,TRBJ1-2,CAISKDRVGYTF,TGTGCCATCAGTAAGGACAGGGTGGGCTACACCTTC
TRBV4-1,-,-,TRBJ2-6,CASSQGQARGANVLTF,TGCGCCAGCAGCCAAGGACAGGCGCGTGGGGCCAACGTCCTGACTTTC
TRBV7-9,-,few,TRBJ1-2,CASSTDHYGYTF,TGTGCCAGCAGCACTGACCACTATGGCTACACCTTC
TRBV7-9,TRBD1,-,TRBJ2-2,CASSPPKQGTGELFF,TGTGCCAGCAGCCCCCCAAAACAGGGGACCGGGGAGCTGTTTTTT
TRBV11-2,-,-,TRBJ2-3,CASSSRPTDTQYF,TGTGCCAGCAGCAGCCGCCCTACGGATACGCAGTATTTT
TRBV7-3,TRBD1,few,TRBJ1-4,CASSQGTGTNEKLFF,TGTGCCAGCAGCCAAGGGACAGGCACTAATGAAAAACTGTTTTTT
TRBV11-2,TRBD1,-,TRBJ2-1,CASSLQGVGNEQFF,TGTGCCAGCAGCTTACAGGGGGTAGGCAATGAGCAGTTCTTC
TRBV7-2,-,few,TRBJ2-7,CASSTPLRHEQYF,TGTGCCAGCAGCACGCCGCTGAGACACGAGCAGTACTTC
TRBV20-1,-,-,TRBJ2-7,CSVPRGAYEQYF,TGCAGTGTTCCGAGAGGGGCCTACGAGCAGTACTTC
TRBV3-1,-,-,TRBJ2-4,CASSPSGSSDIQYF,TGTGCCAGCAGCCCGTCTGGGTCATCGGACATTCAGTACTTC
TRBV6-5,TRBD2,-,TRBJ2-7,CASRAGLAISYEQYF,TGTGCCAGCAGAGCGGGACTAGCAATCTCCTACGAGCAGTACTTC
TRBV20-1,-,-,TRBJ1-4,CSGRSNEKLFF,TGCAGTGGAAGGTCAAATGAAAAACTGTTTTTT
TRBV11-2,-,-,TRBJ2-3,CASSLSSRSTDTQYF,TGTGCCAGCAGCTTAAGTTCCCGATCCACAGATACGCAGTATTTT
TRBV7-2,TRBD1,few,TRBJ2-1,CASTITGDQETQHF,TGTGCCAGCACCATCACAGGGGACCAAGAGACCCAGCACTTC
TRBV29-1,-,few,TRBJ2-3,CSLTGGTDTQYF,TGCAGCCTTACGGGGGGCACAGATACGCAGTATTTT
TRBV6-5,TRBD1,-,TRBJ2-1,CASSFKTGTGPFNEQFF,TGTGCCAGCAGTTTTAAAACCGGGACAGGGCCATTCAATGAGCAGTTCTTC
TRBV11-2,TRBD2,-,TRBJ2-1,CASSLGRGDYNEQFF,TGTGCCAGCAGCTTAGGGCGGGGGGACTACAATGAGCAGTTCTTC
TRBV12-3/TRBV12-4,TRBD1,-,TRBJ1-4,CASSPPQGGDEKLFF,TGTGCCAGCAGTCCCCCACAGGGGGGGGATGAAAAACTGTTTTTT
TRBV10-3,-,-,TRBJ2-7,CAISESQGQTSYEQYF,TGTGCCATCAGTGAGTCTCAAGGACAGACGTCCTACGAGCAGTACTTC
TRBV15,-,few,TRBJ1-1,CATSRGEWGNTEAFF,TGTGCCACCAGCAGAGGGGAATGGGGGAACACTGAAGCTTTCTTT
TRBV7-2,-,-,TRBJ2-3,CASSDGTFRPSDTQYF,TGTGCCAGCAGCGACGGGACATTCCGACCGTCAGATACGCAGTATTTT
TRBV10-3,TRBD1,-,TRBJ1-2,CAIRPGQANYGYTF,TGTGCCATCAGACCGGGACAGGCTAACTATGGCTACACCTTC
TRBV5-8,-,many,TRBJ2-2,CASSTGLNTGELFF,TGTGCCAGCTCAACGGGGCTCAACACCGGGGAGCTGTTTTTT
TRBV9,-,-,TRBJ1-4,CASSVAGGNEKLFF,TGTGCCAGCAGCGTAGCGGGGGGGAATGAAAAACTGTTTTTT
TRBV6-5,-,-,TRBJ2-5,CASSFSWGGETQYF,TGTGCCAGCAGTTTCTCGTGGGGTGGGGAGACCCAGTACTTC
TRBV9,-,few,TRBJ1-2,CASSVTSKYGYTF,TGTGCCAGCAGCGTAACTTCCAAGTATGGCTACACCTTC
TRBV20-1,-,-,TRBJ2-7,CSARGFIGQPEQYF,TGCAGTGCTAGGGGATTTATTGGACAGCCCGAGCAGTACTTC
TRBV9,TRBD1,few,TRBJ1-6,CASSVGQANNSPLHF,TGTGCCAGCAGCGTCGGACAGGCCAATAATTCACCCCTCCACTTT